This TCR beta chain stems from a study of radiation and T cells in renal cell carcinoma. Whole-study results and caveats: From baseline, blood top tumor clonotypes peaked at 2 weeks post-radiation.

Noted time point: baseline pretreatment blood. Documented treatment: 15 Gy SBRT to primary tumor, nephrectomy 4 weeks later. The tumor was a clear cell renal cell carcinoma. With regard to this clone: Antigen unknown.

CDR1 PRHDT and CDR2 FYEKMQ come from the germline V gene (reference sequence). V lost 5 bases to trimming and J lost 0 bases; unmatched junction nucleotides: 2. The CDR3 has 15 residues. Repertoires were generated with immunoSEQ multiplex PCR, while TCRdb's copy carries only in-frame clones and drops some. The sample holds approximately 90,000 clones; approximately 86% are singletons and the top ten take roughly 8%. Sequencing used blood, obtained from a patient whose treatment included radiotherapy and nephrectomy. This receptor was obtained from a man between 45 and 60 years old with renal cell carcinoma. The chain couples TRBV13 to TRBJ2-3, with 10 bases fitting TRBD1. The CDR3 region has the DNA TGTGCCAGCAGCATGACAGGGGGCAGCACAGATACGCAGTATTTT. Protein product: CASSMTGGSTDTQYF.